This entry lists 5 T cell receptor beta chains sequenced from one sample in a study of CD8 T cells in Susac syndrome. The RNA, roughly 0.45 to 1 ug, was put through reverse transcription using random hexamers. Each CDR3 protein is one row after TCRdb ran MiXCR on the immunoSEQ multiplex PCR reads. Altogether 75,000 or so distinct CDR3 sequences are present, approximately 95% being singletons, with the ten largest covering about 0.94%. Sequenced: CD8+ T cells from PBMCs. The receptors were sampled from a human donor with Susac syndrome.

CDR3 protein: CASSFGTGWGNQPQHF. In DNA form, the CDR3 reads TGTGCCAGCAGCTTCGGGACAGGATGGGGCAATCAGCCCCAGCATTTT. The gene calls are TRBV5-6 and TRBJ1-5; 8 positions match TRBD1. Germline V lookup: CDR1 SGHDT, CDR2 YYEEEE. The CDR3 sequence is 16 residues long. V shed 2 bases, J shed 2 bases, and the junction held 6 bases outside the gene matches.

The chain has TRBV6-5 and TRBJ1-4, with D possibly matching TRBD1 (6 bases). V was pared by 0 bases and J by 10 bases, with 9 bases between. In germline, CDR1 is MNHEY, CDR2 SVGAGI. This CDR3 region has 13 residues. DNA for the CDR3: TGTGCCAGCAGTTACTCGAAAGGGGGAAAACTGTTTTTT. This encodes CASSYSKGGKLFF.

The J gene is TRBJ2-3, the V gene TRBV2; 12 nucleotides agree with TRBD1. Germline trimming cut 6 bases from V and 4 bases from J; bases unmatched to any gene: 8. The germline gives CDR1 SNHLY, CDR2 FYNNEI. This CDR3 is built from 16 residues. CDR3 residues: CASSAPGTGGPDTQYF. CDR3 bases: TGTGCCAGCAGCGCCCCCGGGACAGGGGGCCCAGATACGCAGTATTTT.

CDR3 in DNA: TGTGCCAGCAGCCAAGATTTGCAACTATCTAGCACAGATACGCAGTATTTT. This encodes CASSQDLQLSSTDTQYF. The chain uses TRBV4-2 and TRBJ2-3; D is uncertain. Germline CDR1 is LGHNA and CDR2 is YNFKEQ. This CDR3 is built from 17 residues. V lost 0 bases, J lost 0 bases, and 13 bases lay in between.

The V call is TRBV11-2, the J call TRBJ2-3; 9 bases align to TRBD1. V dropped 10 bases and J dropped 3; count of bases not matched to a gene: 5. CDR3 length: 13 amino acids. The germline CDR1 and CDR2 sequences are SGHAT and FQNNGV. The CDR3 spells CATWDRATDTQYF. The CDR3 DNA reads as TGTGCCACTTGGGACAGGGCAACAGATACGCAGTATTTT. Filled out from reference TRBV11-2 and TRBJ2-3, the complete variable domain reads EAGVAQSPRYKIIEKRQSVAFWCNPISGHATLYWYQQILGQGPKLLIQFQNNGVVDDSQLPKDRFSAERLKGVDSTLKIQPAKLEDSAVYLCATWDRATDTQYFGPGTRLTVL.